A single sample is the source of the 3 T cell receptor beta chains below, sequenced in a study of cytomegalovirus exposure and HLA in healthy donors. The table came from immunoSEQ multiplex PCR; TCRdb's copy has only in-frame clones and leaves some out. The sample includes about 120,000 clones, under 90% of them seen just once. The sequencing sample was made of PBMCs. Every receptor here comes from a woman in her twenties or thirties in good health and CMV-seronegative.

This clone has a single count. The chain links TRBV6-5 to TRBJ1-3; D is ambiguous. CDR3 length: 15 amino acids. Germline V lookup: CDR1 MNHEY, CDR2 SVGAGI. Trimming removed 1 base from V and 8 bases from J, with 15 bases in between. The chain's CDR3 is CASSYFGGLGHTIYF. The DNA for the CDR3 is TGTGCCAGCAGTTACTTCGGCGGGCTCGGGCACACCATATATTTT.

DNA for the CDR3: TGTGCCAGCAGCTTAGACAGGGGAATTGAAGCTTTCTTT. Its translation is CASSLDRGIEAFF. The chain is built from TRBV7-2 and TRBJ1-1; 7 nucleotides agree with TRBD1. CDR1 and CDR2 from the germline V gene are SGHTA and FQGNSA. The CDR3 contains 13 residues. Trimming cost V 1 base and J 7 bases; bases outside gene matches: 3. The full variable domain, in which reference TRBV7-2 and TRBJ1-1 provide the parts outside the CDR3, is GAGVSQSPSNKVTEKGKDVELRCDPISGHTALYWYRQSLGQGLEFLIYFQGNSAPDKSGLPSDRFSAERTGGSVSTLTIQRTQQEDSAVYLCASSLDRGIEAFFGQGTRLTVV.

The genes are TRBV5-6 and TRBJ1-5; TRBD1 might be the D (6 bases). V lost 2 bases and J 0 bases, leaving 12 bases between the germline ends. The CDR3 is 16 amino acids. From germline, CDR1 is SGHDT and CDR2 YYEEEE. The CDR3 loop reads CASSFWQGPSNQPQHF. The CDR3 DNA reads TGTGCCAGCAGCTTTTGGCAGGGGCCTAGCAATCAGCCCCAGCATTTT. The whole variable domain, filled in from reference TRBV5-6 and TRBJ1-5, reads DAGVTQSPTHLIKTRGQQVTLRCSPKSGHDTVSWYQQALGQGPQFIFQYYEEEERQRGNFPDRFSGHQFPNYSSELNVNALLLGDSALYLCASSFWQGPSNQPQHFGDGTRLSIL.